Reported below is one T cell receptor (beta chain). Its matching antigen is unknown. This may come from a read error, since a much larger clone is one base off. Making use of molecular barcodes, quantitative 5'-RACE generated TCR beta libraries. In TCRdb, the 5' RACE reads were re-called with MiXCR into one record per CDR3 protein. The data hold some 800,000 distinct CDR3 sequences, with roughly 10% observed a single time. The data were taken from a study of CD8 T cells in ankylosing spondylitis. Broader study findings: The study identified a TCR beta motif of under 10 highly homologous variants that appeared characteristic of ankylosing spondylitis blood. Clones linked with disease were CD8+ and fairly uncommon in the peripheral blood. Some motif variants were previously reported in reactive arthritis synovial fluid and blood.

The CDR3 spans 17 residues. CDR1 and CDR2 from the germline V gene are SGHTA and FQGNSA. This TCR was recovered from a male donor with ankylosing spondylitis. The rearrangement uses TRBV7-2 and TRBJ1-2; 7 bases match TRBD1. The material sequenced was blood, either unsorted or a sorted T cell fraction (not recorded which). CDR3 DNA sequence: TGTGTCAGCAGCTTCACCTTCGGGACAGAAGCCTCCTATGGCTACACCTTC. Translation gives CVSSFTFGTEASYGYTF.